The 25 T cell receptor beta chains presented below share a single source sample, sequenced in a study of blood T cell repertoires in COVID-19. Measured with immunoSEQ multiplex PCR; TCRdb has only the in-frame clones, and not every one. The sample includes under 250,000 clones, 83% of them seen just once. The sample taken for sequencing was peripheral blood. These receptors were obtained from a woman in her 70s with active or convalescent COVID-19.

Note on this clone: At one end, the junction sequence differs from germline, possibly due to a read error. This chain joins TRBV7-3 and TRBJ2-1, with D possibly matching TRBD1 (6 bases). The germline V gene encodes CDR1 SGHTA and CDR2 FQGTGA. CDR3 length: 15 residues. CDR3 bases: TGTGCCAGCAGCCTAACAGGGAGTATAGCAAATGAGCAGTTCTTC. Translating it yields CASSLTGSIANEQFF.

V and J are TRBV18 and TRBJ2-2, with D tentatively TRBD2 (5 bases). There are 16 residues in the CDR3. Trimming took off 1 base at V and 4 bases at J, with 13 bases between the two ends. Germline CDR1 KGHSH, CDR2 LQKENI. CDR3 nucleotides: TGTGCCAGCTCACCACGTAGAGGGATCGGCACCGGGGAGCTGTTTTTT. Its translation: CASSPRRGIGTGELFF.

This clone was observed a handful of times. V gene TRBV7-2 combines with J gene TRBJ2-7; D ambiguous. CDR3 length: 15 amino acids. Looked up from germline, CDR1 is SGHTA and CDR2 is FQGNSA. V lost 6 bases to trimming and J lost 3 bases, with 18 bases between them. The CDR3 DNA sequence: TGTGCCAGCAGGAGCCCTACACAGAATTTCTACGAGCAGTACTTC. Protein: CASRSPTQNFYEQYF.

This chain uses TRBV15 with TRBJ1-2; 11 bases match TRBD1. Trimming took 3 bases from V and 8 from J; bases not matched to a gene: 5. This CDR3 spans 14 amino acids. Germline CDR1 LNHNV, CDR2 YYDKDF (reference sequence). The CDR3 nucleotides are TGTGCCACCAGCAGGGACAGGGGGCGGTCGGGCTACACCTTC. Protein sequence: CATSRDRGRSGYTF.

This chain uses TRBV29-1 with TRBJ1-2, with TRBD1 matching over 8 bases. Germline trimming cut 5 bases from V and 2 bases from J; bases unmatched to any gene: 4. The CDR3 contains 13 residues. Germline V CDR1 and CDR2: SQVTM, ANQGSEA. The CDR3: CSVPGTGNYGYTF. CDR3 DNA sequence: TGCAGCGTTCCCGGGACAGGAAACTATGGCTACACCTTC.

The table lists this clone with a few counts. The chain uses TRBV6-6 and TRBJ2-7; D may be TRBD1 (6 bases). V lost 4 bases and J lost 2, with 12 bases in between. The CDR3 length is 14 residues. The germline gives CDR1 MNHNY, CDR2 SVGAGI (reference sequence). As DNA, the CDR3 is TGTGCCAGCAGTTCCACAGGGTACGCCTACGAGCAGTACTTC. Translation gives CASSSTGYAYEQYF.

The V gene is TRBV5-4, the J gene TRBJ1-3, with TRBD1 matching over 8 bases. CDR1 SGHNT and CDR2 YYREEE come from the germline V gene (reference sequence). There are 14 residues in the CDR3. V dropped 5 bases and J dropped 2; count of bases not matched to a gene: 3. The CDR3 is CASRTQGAGNTIYF. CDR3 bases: TGTGCCAGCAGAACACAGGGGGCTGGAAACACCATATATTTT.

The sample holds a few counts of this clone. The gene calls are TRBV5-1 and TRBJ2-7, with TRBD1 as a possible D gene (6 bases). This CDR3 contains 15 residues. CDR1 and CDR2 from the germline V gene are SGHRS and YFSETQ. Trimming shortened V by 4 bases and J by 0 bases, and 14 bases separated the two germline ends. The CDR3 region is CASSLGQLSSYEQYF. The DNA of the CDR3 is TGCGCCAGCAGCCTTGGACAGCTAAGCTCCTACGAGCAGTACTTC. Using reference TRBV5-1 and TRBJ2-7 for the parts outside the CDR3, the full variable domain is KAGVTQTPRYLIKTRGQQVTLSCSPISGHRSVSWYQQTPGQGLQFLFEYFSETQRNKGNFPGRFSGRQFSNSRSEMNVSTLELGDSALYLCASSLGQLSSYEQYFGPGTRLTVT.

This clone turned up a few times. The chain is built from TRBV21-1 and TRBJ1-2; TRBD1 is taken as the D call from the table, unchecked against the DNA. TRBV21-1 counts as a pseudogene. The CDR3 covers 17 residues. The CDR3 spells CASAKESTRDRDYGYTF. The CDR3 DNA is TGTGCCAGCGCCAAGGAGTCGACCCGGGACAGGGACTATGGCTACACCTTC.

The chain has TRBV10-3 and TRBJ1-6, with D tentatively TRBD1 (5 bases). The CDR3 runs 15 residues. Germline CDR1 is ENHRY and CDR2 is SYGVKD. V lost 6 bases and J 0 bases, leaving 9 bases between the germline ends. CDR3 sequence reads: CAIRGGTSYNSPLHF. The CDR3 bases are TGTGCCATCAGGGGAGGGACCTCCTATAATTCACCCCTCCACTTT.

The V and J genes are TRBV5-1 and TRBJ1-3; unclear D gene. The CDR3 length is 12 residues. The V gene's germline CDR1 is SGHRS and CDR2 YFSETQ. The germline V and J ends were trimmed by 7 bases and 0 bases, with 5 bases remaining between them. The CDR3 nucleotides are TGCGCCAGCTCCGTCTCTGGAAACACCATATATTTT. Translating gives CASSVSGNTIYF.

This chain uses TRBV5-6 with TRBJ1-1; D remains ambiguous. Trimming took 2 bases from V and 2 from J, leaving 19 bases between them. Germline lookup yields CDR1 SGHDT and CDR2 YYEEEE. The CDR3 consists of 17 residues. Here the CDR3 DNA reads TGTGCCAGCAGCTTCTCACGAAGACTGACGGTTAACACTGAAGCTTTCTTT. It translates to CASSFSRRLTVNTEAFF.

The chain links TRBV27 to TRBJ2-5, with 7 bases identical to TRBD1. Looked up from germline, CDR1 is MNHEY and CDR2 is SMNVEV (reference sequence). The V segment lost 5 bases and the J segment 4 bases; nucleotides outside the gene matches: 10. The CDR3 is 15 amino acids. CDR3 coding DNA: TGTGCCAGCAGTACCCCCAGACAGGGCCGAGAGACCCAGTACTTC. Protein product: CASSTPRQGRETQYF.

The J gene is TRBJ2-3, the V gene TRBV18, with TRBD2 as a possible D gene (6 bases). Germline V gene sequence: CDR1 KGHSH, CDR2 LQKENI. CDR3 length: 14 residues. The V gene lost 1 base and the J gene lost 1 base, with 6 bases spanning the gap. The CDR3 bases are TGTGCCAGCTCACCACGGGGGGGCACAGATACGCAGTATTTT. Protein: CASSPRGGTDTQYF.

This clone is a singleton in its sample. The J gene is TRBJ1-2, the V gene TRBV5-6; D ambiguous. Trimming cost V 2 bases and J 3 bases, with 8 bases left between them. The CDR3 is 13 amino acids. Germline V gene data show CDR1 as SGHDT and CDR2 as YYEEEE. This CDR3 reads CASSLASYYGYTF. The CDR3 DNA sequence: TGTGCCAGCAGCTTAGCCTCCTACTATGGCTACACCTTC.

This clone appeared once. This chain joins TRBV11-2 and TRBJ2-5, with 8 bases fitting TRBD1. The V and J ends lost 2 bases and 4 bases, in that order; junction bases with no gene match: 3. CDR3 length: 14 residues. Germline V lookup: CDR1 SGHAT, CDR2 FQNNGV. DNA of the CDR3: TGTGCCAGCAGCTTATTTGGACAGGGAGAGACCCAGTACTTC. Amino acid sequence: CASSLFGQGETQYF.

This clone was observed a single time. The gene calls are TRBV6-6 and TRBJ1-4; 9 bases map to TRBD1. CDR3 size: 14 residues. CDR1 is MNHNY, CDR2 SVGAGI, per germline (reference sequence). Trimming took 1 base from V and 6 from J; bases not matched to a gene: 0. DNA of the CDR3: TGTGCCAGCAGTTACTGGACAGGGGATGAAAAACTGTTTTTT. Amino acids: CASSYWTGDEKLFF.

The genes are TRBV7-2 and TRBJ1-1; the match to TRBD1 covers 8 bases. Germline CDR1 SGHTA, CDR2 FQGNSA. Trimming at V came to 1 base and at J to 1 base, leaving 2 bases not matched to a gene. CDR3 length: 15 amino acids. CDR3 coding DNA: TGTGCCAGCAGCTTAGTTGGGACAGGGAACACTGAAGCTTTCTTT. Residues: CASSLVGTGNTEAFF.

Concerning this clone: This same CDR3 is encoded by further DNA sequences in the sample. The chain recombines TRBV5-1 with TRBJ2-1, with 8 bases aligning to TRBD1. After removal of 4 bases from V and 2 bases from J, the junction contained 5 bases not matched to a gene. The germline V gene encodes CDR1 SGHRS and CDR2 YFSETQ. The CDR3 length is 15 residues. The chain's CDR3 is CASSPGQGPYNEQFF. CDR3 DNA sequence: TGCGCCAGCAGCCCCGGACAGGGACCCTACAATGAGCAGTTCTTC.

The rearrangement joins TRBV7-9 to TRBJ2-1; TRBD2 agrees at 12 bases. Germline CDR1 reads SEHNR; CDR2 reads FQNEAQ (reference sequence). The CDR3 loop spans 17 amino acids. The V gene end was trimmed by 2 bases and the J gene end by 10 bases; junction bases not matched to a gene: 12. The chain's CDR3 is CASSLLWLAGGREEQFF. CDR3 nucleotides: TGTGCCAGCAGCTTACTCTGGCTAGCGGGAGGGCGGGAGGAGCAGTTCTTC.

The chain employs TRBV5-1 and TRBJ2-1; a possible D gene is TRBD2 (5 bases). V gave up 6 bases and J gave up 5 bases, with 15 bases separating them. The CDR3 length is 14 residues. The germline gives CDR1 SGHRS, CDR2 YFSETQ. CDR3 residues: CASKSQLANNEQFF. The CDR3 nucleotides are TGCGCCAGCAAAAGTCAGCTAGCCAACAATGAGCAGTTCTTC.

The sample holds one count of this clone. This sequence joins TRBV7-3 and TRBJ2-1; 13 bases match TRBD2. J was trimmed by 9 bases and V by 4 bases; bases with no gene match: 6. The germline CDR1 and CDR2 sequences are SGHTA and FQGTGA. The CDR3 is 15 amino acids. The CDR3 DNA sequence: TGTGCCAGCAGCTCCGGGACTAGCGGGGCTATTGAGCAGTTCTTC. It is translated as CASSSGTSGAIEQFF.

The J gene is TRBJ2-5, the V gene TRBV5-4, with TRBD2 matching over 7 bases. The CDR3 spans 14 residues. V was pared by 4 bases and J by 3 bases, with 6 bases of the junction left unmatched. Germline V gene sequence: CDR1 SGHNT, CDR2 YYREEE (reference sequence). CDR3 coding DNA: TGTGCCAGCAGCCGCACTAGCGATGAAGAGACCCAGTACTTC. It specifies CASSRTSDEETQYF.

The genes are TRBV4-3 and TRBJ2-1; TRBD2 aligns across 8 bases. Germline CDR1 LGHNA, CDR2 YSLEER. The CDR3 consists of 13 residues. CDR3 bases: TGCGCTACCGGGGGGGCTGTCGGCAATGAGCAGTTCTTC. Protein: CATGGAVGNEQFF.

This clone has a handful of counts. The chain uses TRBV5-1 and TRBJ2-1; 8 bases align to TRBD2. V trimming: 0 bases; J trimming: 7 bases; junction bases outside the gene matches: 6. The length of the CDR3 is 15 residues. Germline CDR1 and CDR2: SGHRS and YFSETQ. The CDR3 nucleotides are TGCGCCAGCAGCTTGGAGCCGGGAGGGCCGAATGAGCAGTTCTTC. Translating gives CASSLEPGGPNEQFF.